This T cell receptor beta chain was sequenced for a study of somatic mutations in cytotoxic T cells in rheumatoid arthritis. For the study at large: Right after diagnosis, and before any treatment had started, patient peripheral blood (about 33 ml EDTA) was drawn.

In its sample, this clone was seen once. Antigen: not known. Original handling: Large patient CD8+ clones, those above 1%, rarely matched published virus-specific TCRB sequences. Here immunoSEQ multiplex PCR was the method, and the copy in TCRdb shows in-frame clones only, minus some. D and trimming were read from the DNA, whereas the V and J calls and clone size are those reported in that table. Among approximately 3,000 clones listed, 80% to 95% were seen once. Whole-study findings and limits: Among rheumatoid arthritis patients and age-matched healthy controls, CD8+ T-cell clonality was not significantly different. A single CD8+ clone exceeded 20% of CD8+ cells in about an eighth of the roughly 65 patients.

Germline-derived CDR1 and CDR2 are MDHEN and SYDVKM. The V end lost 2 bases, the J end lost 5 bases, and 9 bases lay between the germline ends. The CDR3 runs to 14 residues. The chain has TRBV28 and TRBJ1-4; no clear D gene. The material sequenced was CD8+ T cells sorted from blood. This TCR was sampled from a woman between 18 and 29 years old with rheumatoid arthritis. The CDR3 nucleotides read TGTGCCAGCAGTTTAAACAGCCGAAATGAAAAACTGTTTTTT. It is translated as CASSLNSRNEKLFF.